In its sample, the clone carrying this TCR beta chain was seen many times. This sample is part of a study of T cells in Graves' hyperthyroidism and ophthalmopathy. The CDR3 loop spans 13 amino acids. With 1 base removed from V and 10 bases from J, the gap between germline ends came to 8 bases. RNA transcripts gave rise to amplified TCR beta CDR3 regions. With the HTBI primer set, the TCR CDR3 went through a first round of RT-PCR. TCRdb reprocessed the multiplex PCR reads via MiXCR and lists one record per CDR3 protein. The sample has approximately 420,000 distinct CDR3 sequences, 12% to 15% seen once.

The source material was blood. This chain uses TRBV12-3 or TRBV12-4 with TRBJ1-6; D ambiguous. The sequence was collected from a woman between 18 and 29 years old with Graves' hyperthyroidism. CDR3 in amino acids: CASSLGFESPLHF. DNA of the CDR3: TGTGCCAGCAGTTTAGGGTTTGAATCACCCCTCCACTTT.